A few counts support the clone carrying this T cell receptor beta chain. Its antigen is still unknown. The germline CDR1 and CDR2 sequences are SGDLS and YYNGEE. Trimming took 6 bases from V and 2 from J, leaving 14 bases between them. The CDR3 length is 14 residues. This specimen belongs to a study of cytomegalovirus exposure and HLA in healthy donors. Findings of the study overall: A list of 150 to 200 TCR beta chains associated with cytomegalovirus was given.

The PCR made use of 60 Vbeta and 13 Jbeta primers. Here immunoSEQ multiplex PCR was the method, and the copy in TCRdb shows in-frame clones only, minus some. The repertoire consists of more than 95,000 clones, with about 80% occurring once and the leading ten covering approximately 5%. Whereas donors were nominally healthy upon sampling, unrecorded immune exposures were probable. This chain links TRBV9 with TRBJ1-2; a weak D match, TRBD1 (5 bases). The sequenced sample was PBMCs. The clonotype originates from a man in his fifties or sixties in good health and CMV-seropositive. CDR3 loop: CASTPLRQNYGYTF. Here the CDR3 DNA reads TGTGCCAGCACCCCCTTAAGACAGAACTATGGCTACACCTTC.